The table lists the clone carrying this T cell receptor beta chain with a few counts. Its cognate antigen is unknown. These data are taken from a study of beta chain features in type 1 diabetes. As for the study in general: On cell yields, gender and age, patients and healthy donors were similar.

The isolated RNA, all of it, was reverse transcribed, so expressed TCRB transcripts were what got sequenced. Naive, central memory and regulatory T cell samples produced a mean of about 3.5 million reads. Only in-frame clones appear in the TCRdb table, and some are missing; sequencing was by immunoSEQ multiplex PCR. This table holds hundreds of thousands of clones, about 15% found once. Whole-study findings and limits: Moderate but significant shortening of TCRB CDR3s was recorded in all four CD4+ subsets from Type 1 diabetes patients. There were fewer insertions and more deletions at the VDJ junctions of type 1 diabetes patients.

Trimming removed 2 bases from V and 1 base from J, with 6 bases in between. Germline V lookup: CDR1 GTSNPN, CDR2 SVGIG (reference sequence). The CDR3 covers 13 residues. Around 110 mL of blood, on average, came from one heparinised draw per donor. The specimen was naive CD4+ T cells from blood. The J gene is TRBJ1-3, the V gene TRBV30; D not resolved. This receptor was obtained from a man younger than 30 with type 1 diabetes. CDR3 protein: CAWSITSGNTIYF. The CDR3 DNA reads TGTGCCTGGAGTATAACTTCTGGAAACACCATATATTTT.